This paragraph reports one TCR beta chain. The data belong to a study of blood T cell repertoires in COVID-19. The overall study: Acute and convalescent COVID-19 samples came from the United States, Italy and Spain.

Participant ages covered roughly 18 to 90 years across 24 US areas. Assignment of participants to cohorts was predicated upon participant-reported clinical history. Cohort 3 recovery required two negative PCRs, clearance, or symptom resolution. The CDR3 sequence is 15 residues long. CDR1 and CDR2 from the germline V gene are MNHEY and SVGAGI. Germline trimming cut 9 bases from V and 9 bases from J; bases unmatched to any gene: 13. Sequencing used immunoSEQ multiplex PCR; TCRdb keeps in-frame clones, though not all of them. The table shows 190,000 or so clones, with 70% to 90% occurring only once. The specimen was PBMCs or T cells enriched from blood (not recorded which). The V gene is TRBV6-5, the J gene TRBJ1-4, with 10 bases fitting TRBD1. This TCR came from a man in his forties who had recovered from COVID-19. CDR3 sequence (DNA): TGTGCCAGAAATGGGGTGGGACAGGGGAATAAAAAACTGTTTTTT. Its translation is CARNGVGQGNKKLFF.